This TCR beta chain was found in a study of graft-versus-host responses after intestinal transplantation. The overall study: Recipients uniformly received anti-thymocyte globulin induction, followed by tacrolimus and steroids for about 3 years. Study-wide points: The highest levels of circulating GvH clones went along with early declines in HvG clones after transplant.

Data came from immunoSEQ multiplex PCR; TCRdb stores just in-frame clones and leaves some out. The sample yields about 41,000 clones, approximately 96% seen once. A remark on this clone: Its antigen is undetermined.

Germline V gives CDR1 MGHRA, CDR2 YSYEKL. V gave up 4 bases and J gave up 5 bases; unmatched junction bases: 6. The CDR3 covers 15 residues. This chain uses TRBV4-1 with TRBJ2-1, with TRBD1 matching over 9 bases. The sequencing here drew on unstimulated CD8+ T cells sorted from spleen or lymph node cells, taken before transplant. The TCR sequence derives from a human donor who was the organ donor for an intestinal transplant. The CDR3 nucleotides are TGCGCCAGCAGCCCAGCGACAGGGGGTAACAATGAGCAGTTCTTC. Residues: CASSPATGGNNEQFF.